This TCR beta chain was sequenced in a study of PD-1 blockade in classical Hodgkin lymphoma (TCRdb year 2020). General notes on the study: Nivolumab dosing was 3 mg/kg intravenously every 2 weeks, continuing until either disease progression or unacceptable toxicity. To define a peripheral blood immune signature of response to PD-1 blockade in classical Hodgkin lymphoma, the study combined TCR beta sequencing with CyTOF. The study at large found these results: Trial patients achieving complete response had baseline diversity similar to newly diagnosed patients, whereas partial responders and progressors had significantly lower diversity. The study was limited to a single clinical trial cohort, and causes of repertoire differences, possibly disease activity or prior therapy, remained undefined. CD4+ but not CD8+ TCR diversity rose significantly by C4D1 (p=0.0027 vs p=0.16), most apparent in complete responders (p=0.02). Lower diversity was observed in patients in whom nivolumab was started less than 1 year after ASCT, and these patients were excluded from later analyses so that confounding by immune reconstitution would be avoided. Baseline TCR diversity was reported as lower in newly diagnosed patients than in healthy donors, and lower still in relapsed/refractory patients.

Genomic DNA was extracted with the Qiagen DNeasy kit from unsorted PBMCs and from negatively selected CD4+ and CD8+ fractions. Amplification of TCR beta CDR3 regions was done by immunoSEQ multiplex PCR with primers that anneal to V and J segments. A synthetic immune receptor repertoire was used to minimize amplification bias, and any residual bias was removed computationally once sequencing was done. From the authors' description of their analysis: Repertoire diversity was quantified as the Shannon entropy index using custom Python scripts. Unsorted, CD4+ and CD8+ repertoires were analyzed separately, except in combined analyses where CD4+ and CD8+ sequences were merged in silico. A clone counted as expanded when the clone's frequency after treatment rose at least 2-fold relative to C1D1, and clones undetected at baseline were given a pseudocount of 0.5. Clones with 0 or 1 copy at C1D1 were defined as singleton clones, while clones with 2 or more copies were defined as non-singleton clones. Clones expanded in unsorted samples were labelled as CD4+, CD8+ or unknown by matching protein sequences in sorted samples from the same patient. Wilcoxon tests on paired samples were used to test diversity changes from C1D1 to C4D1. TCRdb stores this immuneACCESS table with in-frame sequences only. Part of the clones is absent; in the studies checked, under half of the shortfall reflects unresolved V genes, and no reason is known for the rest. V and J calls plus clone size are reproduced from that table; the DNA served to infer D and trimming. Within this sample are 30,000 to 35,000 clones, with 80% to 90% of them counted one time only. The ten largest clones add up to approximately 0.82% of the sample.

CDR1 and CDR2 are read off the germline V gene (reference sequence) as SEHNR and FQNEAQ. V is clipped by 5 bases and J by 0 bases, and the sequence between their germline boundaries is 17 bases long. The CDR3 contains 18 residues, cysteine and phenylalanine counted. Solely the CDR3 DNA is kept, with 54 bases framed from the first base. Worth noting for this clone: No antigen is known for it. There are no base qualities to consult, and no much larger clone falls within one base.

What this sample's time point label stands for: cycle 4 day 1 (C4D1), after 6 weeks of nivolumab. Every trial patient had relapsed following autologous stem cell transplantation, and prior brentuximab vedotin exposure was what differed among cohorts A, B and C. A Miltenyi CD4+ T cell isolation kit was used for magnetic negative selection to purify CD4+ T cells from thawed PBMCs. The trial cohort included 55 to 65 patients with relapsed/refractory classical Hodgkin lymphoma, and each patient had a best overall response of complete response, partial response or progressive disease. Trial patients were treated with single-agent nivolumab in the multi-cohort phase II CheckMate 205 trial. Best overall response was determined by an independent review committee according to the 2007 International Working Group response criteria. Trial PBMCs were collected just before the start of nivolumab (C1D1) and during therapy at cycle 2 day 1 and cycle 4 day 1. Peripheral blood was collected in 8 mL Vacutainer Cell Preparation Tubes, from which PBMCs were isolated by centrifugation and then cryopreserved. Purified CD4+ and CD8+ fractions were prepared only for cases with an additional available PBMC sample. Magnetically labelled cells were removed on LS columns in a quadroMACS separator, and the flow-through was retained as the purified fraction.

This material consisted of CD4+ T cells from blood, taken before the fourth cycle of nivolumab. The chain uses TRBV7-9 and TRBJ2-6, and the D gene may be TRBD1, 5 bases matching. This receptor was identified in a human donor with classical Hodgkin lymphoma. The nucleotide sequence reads TGTGCCAGCAGCCCGCGCTTCAGGGAACGCTCTGGGGCCAACGTCCTGACTTTC. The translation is CASSPRFRERSGANVLTF.